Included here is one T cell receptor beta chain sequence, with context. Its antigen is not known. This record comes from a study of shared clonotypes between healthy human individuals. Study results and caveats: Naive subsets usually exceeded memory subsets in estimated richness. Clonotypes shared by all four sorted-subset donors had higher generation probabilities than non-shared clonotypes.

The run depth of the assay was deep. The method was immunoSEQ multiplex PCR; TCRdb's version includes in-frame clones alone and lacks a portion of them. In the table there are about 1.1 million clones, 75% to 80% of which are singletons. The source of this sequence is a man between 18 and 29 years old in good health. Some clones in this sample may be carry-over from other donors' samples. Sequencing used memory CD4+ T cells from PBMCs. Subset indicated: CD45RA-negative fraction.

CDR3 nucleotides: TGTGCCAGCAGCTTGGAACAGGGCGGAGTGACTGAAGCTTTCTTT. Translating gives CASSLEQGGVTEAFF. The gene calls are TRBV5-8 and TRBJ1-1; D may be TRBD1 (6 bases). Germline V CDR1 and CDR2: SGHTS, YDEGEE. V lost 0 bases and J lost 5, with 14 bases in between. The CDR3 length is 15 residues.